Here is one TCR beta chain with its context. This entry is derived from a study of cytomegalovirus exposure and HLA in healthy donors. A multiplex PCR was run with 60 Vbeta primers and 13 Jbeta primers. The data were produced by immunoSEQ multiplex PCR, yet TCRdb's version contains in-frame clones alone and is incomplete. This sample has some 120,000 clones, with roughly 80% found just once. Trimming shortened V by 8 bases and J by 2 bases, and 9 bases separated the two germline ends. The germline gives CDR1 SEHNR, CDR2 FQNEAQ (reference sequence). This CDR3 has 12 residues. Source material: PBMCs. This rearrangement joins TRBV7-9 to TRBJ2-5, with D perhaps matching TRBD1 (6 bases). The sequence was obtained from a young man in good health and CMV-seronegative. The CDR3 DNA sequence: TGTGCCAGCCGAGGGACACAAGAGACCCAGTACTTC. Protein: CASRGTQETQYF.